These T cell receptor beta chains were read from a single sample in a study of blood T cell repertoires in COVID-19. The protocol was immunoSEQ multiplex PCR, while the TCRdb copy is restricted to in-frame clones and leaves out a portion. Seen here are 200,000 to 300,000 clones, around 88% observed once, and the top ten hold about 2.3%. Sequencing input: PBMCs or T cells enriched from blood (not recorded which). The receptor set was obtained from a woman between 40 and 50 years old with acute COVID-19. Each CDR3 is given without its conserved first and last residue. D genes are given only for firm matches.

j_gene: TRBJ1-4
v_gene: TRBV19
len: 11
d_gene: TRBD1
CDR3aa: ASRQGSWEKLF

j_gene: TRBJ2-5
v_gene: TRBV7-2
len: 13
d_gene: -
CDR3aa: ASSLTGPYQETQY

j_gene: TRBJ2-2
v_gene: TRBV7-8
len: 11
d_gene: -
CDR3aa: ASSSILPGELF

j_gene: TRBJ1-4
v_gene: TRBV4-1
len: 11
d_gene: -
CDR3aa: ASTPTGSEKLF

j_gene: TRBJ1-2
v_gene: TRBV12-3/TRBV12-4
len: 11
d_gene: -
CDR3aa: ASSLNSQDGYT

j_gene: TRBJ1-5
v_gene: TRBV30
len: 13
d_gene: -
CDR3aa: AWSVGSGLNQPQH

j_gene: TRBJ2-3
v_gene: TRBV2
len: 13
d_gene: -
CDR3aa: ASSEALGHPDTQY

j_gene: TRBJ2-5
v_gene: TRBV6-5
len: 11
d_gene: -
CDR3aa: ASRKTGQETQY

j_gene: TRBJ2-2
v_gene: TRBV7-8
len: 15
d_gene: -
CDR3aa: ASSSNAGLLNTGELF

j_gene: TRBJ2-5
v_gene: TRBV7-9
len: 11
d_gene: -
CDR3aa: ASSPTGKETQY

j_gene: TRBJ2-2
v_gene: TRBV5-5
len: 13
d_gene: TRBD2
CDR3aa: ASSLSGSNTGELF

j_gene: TRBJ2-3
v_gene: TRBV2
len: 16
d_gene: -
CDR3aa: ASSEGPSSAMDTDTQY

j_gene: TRBJ2-7
v_gene: TRBV4-1
len: 12
d_gene: -
CDR3aa: ASSQIGGRDEQY

j_gene: TRBJ1-5
v_gene: TRBV4-1
len: 13
d_gene: TRBD1
CDR3aa: ASSQGTGINQPQH

j_gene: TRBJ2-6
v_gene: TRBV27
len: 15
d_gene: -
CDR3aa: ASSHAAGYSGANVLT

j_gene: TRBJ2-1
v_gene: TRBV18
len: 14
d_gene: TRBD2
CDR3aa: ASSPPTGGSANEQF

j_gene: TRBJ2-5
v_gene: TRBV3-1/TRBV3-2
len: 9
d_gene: -
CDR3aa: ASSQERDLN

j_gene: TRBJ1-2
v_gene: TRBV6-5
len: 12
d_gene: TRBD1
CDR3aa: ASSWDRGLRGYT

j_gene: TRBJ2-5
v_gene: TRBV10-3
len: 12
d_gene: -
CDR3aa: AISVGPGEETQY

j_gene: TRBJ2-7
v_gene: TRBV7-6
len: 11
d_gene: -
CDR3aa: ASSESDSHEQY

j_gene: TRBJ2-1
v_gene: TRBV25-1
len: 13
d_gene: TRBD2
CDR3aa: ASSLAGGNYNEQF

j_gene: TRBJ2-5
v_gene: TRBV25-1
len: 13
d_gene: -
CDR3aa: ASSALGRSLETQY

j_gene: TRBJ1-2
v_gene: TRBV7-2
len: 14
d_gene: TRBD1
CDR3aa: ASSLMGTGGNYGYT

j_gene: TRBJ1-1
v_gene: TRBV9
len: 11
d_gene: TRBD1
CDR3aa: ASSAGGATEAF

j_gene: TRBJ1-6
v_gene: TRBV5-1
len: 13
d_gene: TRBD1
CDR3aa: ASRAQGALDSPLH

j_gene: TRBJ2-5
v_gene: TRBV5-5
len: 12
d_gene: -
CDR3aa: ASKGLLYQETQY

j_gene: TRBJ1-1
v_gene: TRBV7-2
len: 14
d_gene: TRBD1
CDR3aa: ASSLMRTGPNTEAF

j_gene: TRBJ1-2
v_gene: TRBV10-2
len: 12
d_gene: -
CDR3aa: ASTRQINGYGYT

j_gene: TRBJ1-2
v_gene: TRBV6-2/TRBV6-3
len: 13
d_gene: TRBD1
CDR3aa: ASSYPGQGRYGYT

j_gene: TRBJ1-5
v_gene: TRBV2
len: 13
d_gene: -
CDR3aa: ASSEVHVSNQPQH

j_gene: TRBJ2-1
v_gene: TRBV19
len: 15
d_gene: TRBD1
CDR3aa: ASSIGQGWGGYNEQF

j_gene: TRBJ2-5
v_gene: TRBV30
len: 11
d_gene: TRBD2
CDR3aa: AWSGGGTQTQY

j_gene: TRBJ1-6
v_gene: TRBV7-2
len: 14
d_gene: -
CDR3aa: ASSSIPTGPISPLH

j_gene: TRBJ2-1
v_gene: TRBV20-1
len: 11
d_gene: -
CDR3aa: SASADHHSEQF

j_gene: TRBJ2-5
v_gene: TRBV6-5
len: 13
d_gene: TRBD1
CDR3aa: ASKITGVDWETQY

j_gene: TRBJ1-1
v_gene: TRBV12-3/TRBV12-4
len: 11
d_gene: -
CDR3aa: ASSLQVQAEAF

j_gene: TRBJ2-3
v_gene: TRBV10-3
len: 11
d_gene: -
CDR3aa: ASSTSNTDTQY

j_gene: TRBJ1-4
v_gene: TRBV4-1
len: 12
d_gene: TRBD1
CDR3aa: ASSLGQGGEKLF

j_gene: TRBJ1-3
v_gene: TRBV9
len: 14
d_gene: TRBD1
CDR3aa: ASSVADRASGNTIY

j_gene: TRBJ2-3
v_gene: TRBV5-1
len: 14
d_gene: -
CDR3aa: ASSLEWRGNTDTQY

j_gene: TRBJ1-2
v_gene: TRBV9
len: 13
d_gene: TRBD1
CDR3aa: ASSVVGQGGYGYT

j_gene: TRBJ2-7
v_gene: TRBV21-1
len: 14
d_gene: -
CDR3aa: ASSDLLRGSAYEQY

j_gene: TRBJ1-6
v_gene: TRBV7-2
len: 14
d_gene: -
CDR3aa: ASSLVRVGSNSPLH

j_gene: TRBJ1-1
v_gene: TRBV2
len: 12
d_gene: -
CDR3aa: ASSEVLTGTEAF

j_gene: TRBJ2-1
v_gene: TRBV27
len: 11
d_gene: -
CDR3aa: ASSLSVRNEQF

j_gene: TRBJ2-2
v_gene: TRBV21-1
len: 13
d_gene: -
CDR3aa: ASNPDRANTGELF

j_gene: TRBJ1-4
v_gene: TRBV11-3
len: 12
d_gene: -
CDR3aa: ASSQTATNEKLF

j_gene: TRBJ2-3
v_gene: TRBV7-2
len: 12
d_gene: TRBD1
CDR3aa: ASSTGQMVDTQY

j_gene: TRBJ1-3
v_gene: TRBV7-9
len: 12
d_gene: -
CDR3aa: ATYGLLSGNTIY

j_gene: TRBJ2-7
v_gene: TRBV12-3/TRBV12-4
len: 11
d_gene: TRBD1
CDR3aa: ASSWDSSYEQY

j_gene: TRBJ1-2
v_gene: TRBV7-2
len: 13
d_gene: TRBD1
CDR3aa: ASSLAYRDRTGYT

j_gene: TRBJ1-1
v_gene: TRBV19
len: 12
d_gene: -
CDR3aa: ASTPLGGVVEAF